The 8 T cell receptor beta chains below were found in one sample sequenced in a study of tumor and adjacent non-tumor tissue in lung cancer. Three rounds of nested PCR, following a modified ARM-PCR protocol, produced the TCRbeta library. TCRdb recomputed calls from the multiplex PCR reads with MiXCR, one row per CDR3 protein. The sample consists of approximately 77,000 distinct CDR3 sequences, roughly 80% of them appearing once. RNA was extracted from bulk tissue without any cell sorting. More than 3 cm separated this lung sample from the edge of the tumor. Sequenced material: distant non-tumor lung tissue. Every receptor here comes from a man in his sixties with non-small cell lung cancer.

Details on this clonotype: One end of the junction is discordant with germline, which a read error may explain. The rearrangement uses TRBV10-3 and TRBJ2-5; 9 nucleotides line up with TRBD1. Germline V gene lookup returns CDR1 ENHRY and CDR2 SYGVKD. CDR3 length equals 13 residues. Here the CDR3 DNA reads TGTGCCATCAGCGGACAGGGGTCAGAGATCCAGTACTTC. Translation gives CAISGQGSEIQYF.

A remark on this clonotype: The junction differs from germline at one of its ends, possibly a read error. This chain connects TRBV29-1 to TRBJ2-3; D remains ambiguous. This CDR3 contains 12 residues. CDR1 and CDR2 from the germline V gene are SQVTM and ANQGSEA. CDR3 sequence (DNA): TGCAGCATAAGGGTTTTCACAGTTACGCAGTTTTTT. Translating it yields CSIRVFTVTQFF.

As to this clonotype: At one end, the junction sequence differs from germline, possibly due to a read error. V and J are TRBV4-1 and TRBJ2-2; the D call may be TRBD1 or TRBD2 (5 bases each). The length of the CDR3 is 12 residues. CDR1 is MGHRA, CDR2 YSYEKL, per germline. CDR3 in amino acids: CANSHLSGDLFF. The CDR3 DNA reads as TGCGCCAACAGCCATTTATCCGGGGACCTGTTTTTT.

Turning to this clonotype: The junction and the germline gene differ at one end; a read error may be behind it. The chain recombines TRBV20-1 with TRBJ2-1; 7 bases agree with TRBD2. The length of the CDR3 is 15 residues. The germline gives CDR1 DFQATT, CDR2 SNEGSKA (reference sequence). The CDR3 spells CSAREGNGRSNEQLF. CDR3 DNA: TGCAGTGCTAGAGAGGGTAACGGGAGGAGCAATGAGCAGCTCTTC.

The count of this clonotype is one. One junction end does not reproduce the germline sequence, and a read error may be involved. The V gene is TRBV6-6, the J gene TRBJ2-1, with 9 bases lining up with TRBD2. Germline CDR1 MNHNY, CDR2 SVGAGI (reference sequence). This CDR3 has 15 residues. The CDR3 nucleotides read TGTGCCAGCAGTTGGGGCGGGGGGGTCTACTATGAGCAGTTTTTC. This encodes CASSWGGGVYYEQFF.

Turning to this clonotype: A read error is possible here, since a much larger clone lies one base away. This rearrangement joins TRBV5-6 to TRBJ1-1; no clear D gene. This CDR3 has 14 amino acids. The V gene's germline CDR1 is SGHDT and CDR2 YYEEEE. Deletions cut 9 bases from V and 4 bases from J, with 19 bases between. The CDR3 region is CATTRTNWGTEAFF. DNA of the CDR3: TGTGCCACCACACGGACCAACTGGGGCACTGAAGCTTTCTTT.

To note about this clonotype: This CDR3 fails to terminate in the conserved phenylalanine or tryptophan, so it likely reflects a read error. CDR3: CASSEDRGETEAFV. Written as DNA, the CDR3 is TGTGCCAGTAGTGAAGACAGGGGCGAAACTGAAGCTTTCGTT. The chain employs TRBV6-1 and TRBJ1-1; 8 bases agree with TRBD1. Germline values: CDR1 MNHNS, CDR2 SASEGT. The CDR3 totals 14 residues.

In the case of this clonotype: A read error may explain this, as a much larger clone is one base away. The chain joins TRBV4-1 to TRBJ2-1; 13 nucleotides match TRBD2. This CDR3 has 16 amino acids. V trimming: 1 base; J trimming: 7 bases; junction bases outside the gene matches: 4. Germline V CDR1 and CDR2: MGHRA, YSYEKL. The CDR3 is CASSQVVTSGRNEQFF. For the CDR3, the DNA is TGCGCCAGCAGCCAAGTTGTGACTAGCGGGAGGAATGAGCAGTTCTTC.